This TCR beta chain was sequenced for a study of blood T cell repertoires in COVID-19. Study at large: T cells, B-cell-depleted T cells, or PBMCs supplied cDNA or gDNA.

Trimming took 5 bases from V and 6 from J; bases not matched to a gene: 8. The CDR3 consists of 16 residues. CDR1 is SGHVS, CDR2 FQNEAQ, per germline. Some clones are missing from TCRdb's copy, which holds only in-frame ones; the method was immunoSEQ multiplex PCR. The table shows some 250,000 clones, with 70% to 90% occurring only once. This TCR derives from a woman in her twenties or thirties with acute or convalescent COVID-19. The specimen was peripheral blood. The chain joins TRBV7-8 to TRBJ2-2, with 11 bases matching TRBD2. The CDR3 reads CASSPLTSGSSGELFF. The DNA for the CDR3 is TGTGCCAGCAGCCCCTTAACTAGCGGGAGCTCCGGGGAGCTGTTTTTT.